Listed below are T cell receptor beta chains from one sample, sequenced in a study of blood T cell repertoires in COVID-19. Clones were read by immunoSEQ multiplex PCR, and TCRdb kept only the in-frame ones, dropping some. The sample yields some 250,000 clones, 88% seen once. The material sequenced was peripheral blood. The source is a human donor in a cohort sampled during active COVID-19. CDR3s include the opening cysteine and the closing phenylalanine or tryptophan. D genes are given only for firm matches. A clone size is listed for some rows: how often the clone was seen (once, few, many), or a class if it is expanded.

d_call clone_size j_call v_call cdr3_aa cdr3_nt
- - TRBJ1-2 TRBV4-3 CASSQVGGIGGSGYTF TGCGCCAGCAGCCAAGTCGGGGGAATTGGAGGTAGTGGCTACACCTTC
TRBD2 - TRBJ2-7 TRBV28 CASSVGPGLAEGYEQYF TGTGCCAGCAGTGTAGGACCGGGACTAGCGGAGGGGTACGAGCAGTACTTC
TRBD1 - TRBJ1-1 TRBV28 CASSPLEGAGTEAFF TGTGCCAGCAGTCCACTAGAGGGGGCAGGGACTGAAGCTTTCTTT
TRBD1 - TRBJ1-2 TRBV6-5 CASRITQGSPYGYTF TGTGCCAGCAGAATTACACAGGGGTCTCCCTATGGCTACACCTTC
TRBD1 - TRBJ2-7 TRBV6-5 CASSFDRGRLGEQYF TGTGCCAGCAGCTTTGACAGGGGGCGGCTTGGCGAGCAGTACTTC
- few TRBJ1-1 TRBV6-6 CASRDPRGLDTEAFF TGTGCCAGCAGGGACCCTAGGGGCTTGGACACTGAAGCTTTCTTT
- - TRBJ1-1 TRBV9 CASSVGYMGHKNTEAFF TGTGCCAGCAGCGTAGGTTATATGGGACATAAGAACACTGAAGCTTTCTTT
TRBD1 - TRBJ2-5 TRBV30 CAWNPTGVETQYF TGTGCCTGGAACCCCACAGGGGTGGAGACCCAGTACTTC
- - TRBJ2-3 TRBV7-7 CASSSTGGDTDTQYF TGTGCCAGCAGCTCTACAGGGGGGGACACAGATACGCAGTATTTT
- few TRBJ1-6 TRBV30 CAWERGGSPLHF TGTGCCTGGGAAAGAGGCGGTTCACCCCTCCACTTT
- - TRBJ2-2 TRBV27 CASSYRVGGELFF TGTGCCAGCTCCTACAGGGTCGGCGGGGAGCTGTTTTTT
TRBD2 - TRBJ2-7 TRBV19 CASSTGLAGYYEQYF TGTGCCAGTAGTACGGGACTAGCGGGATATTACGAGCAGTACTTC
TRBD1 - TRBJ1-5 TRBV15 CATSPSDRAGVQPQHF TGTGCCACCAGCCCTTCGGACAGGGCAGGGGTCCAGCCCCAGCATTTT
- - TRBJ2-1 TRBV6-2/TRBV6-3 CASSYSSTPYNEQFF TGTGCCAGCAGTTACTCTAGCACGCCCTACAATGAGCAGTTCTTC
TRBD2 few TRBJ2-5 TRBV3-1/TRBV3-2 CASSRTGGQETQYF TGTGCCAGCAGCCGCACGGGGGGCCAAGAGACCCAGTACTTC
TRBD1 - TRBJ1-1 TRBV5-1 CASSSAGTANTEAFF TGCGCCAGCAGCTCGGCCGGGACAGCGAACACTGAAGCTTTCTTT
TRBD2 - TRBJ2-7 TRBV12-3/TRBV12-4 CASSPAGGREQYF TGTGCCAGCAGCCCAGCGGGGGGGCGGGAGCAGTACTTC
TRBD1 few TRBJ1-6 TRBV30 CAWSKGTGGESPLHF TGTGCCTGGAGTAAAGGGACAGGGGGCGAATCACCCCTCCACTTT
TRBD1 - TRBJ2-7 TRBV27 CASAYRGLSYEQYF TGTGCCAGCGCCTACAGGGGGCTCTCCTACGAGCAGTACTTC
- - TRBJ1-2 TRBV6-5 CASSYSGRIANYGYTF TGTGCCAGCAGTTACTCTGGGCGAATAGCTAACTATGGCTACACCTTC
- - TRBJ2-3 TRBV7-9 CASSSRVGATDTQYF TGTGCCAGCAGCTCCCGTGTAGGGGCCACAGATACGCAGTATTTT
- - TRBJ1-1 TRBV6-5 CASSHNRAMNTEAFF TGTGCCAGCAGTCATAACAGGGCGATGAACACTGAAGCTTTCTTT
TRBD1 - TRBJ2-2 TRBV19 CASSIVPDRPGELFF TGTGCCAGTAGTATAGTCCCGGACAGGCCCGGGGAGCTGTTTTTT
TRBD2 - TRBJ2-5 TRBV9 CASSVLLAGEGETQYF TGTGCCAGCAGCGTACTACTAGCGGGAGAAGGAGAGACCCAGTACTTC
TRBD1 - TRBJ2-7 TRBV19 CASSSNRDSAKGESSYEQYF TGTGCCAGTAGTTCGAACCGGGACAGCGCCAAAGGGGAAAGCTCCTACGAGCAGTACTTC
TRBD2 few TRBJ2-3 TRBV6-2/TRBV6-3 CASSIAGSTDTQYF TGTGCCAGCAGTATAGCGGGGAGCACAGATACGCAGTATTTT
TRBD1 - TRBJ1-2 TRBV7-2 CASSLVGSKGANYGYTF TGTGCCAGCAGCTTAGTTGGGTCAAAGGGGGCCAACTATGGCTACACCTTC
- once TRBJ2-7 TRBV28 CASSLRGGPYEQYF TGTGCCAGCAGTTTACGAGGTGGCCCCTACGAGCAGTACTTC
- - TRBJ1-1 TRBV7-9 CASSLNRNTEAFF TGTGCCAGCAGCTTGAACAGGAACACTGAAGCTTTCTTT
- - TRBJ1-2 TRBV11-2 CASSPREGSVHGYTF TGTGCCAGCAGCCCTAGGGAGGGTTCTGTGCATGGCTACACCTTC
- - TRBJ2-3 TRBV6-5 CASSYGAGREEDTQYF TGTGCCAGCAGTTACGGAGCGGGCAGGGAGGAAGATACGCAGTATTTT
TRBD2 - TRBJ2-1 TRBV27 CASSPSGGNAYNEQFF TGTGCCAGCAGTCCCTCGGGGGGGAACGCCTACAATGAGCAGTTCTTC
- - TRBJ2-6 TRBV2 CASSVGVSGANVLTF TGTGCCAGCAGCGTGGGCGTCTCTGGGGCCAACGTCCTGACTTTC
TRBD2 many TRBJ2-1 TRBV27 CASTFGASGRNEQFF TGTGCCAGCACCTTTGGGGCTAGCGGGAGGAATGAGCAGTTCTTC
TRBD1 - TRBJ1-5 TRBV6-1 CASSEGTGGYQPQHF TGTGCCAGCAGTGAAGGGACAGGGGGCTATCAGCCCCAGCATTTT
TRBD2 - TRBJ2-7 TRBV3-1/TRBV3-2 CASSRTSGNYEQYF TGTGCCAGCAGCCGGACGAGCGGGAACTACGAGCAGTACTTC
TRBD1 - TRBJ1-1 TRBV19 CASSSIINRGNTEAFF TGTGCCAGTAGTAGTATCATAAACAGGGGGAACACTGAAGCTTTCTTT
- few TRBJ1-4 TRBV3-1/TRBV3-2 CASSPSSQRVTNEKLFF TGTGCCAGCAGCCCCTCAAGCCAGAGGGTCACTAATGAAAAACTGTTTTTT
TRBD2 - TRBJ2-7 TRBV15 CATSRATLADSYEQYF TGTGCCACCAGCAGGGCAACCCTAGCGGATTCCTACGAGCAGTACTTC
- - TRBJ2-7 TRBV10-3 CAISGTYEQYF TGTGCCATCAGTGGTACCTACGAGCAGTACTTC
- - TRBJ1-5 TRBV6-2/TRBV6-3 CASSYSIGGYQPQHF TGTGCCAGCAGTTACTCGATCGGGGGATATCAGCCCCAGCATTTT
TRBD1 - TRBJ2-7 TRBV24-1 CATSDFGQGIDEQYF TGTGCCACCAGTGATTTTGGACAGGGGATTGACGAGCAGTACTTC
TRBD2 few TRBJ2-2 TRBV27 CASRTGTSGTGELFF TGTGCCAGCAGGACTGGGACTAGCGGGACTGGGGAGCTGTTTTTT
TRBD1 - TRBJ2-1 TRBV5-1 CASSQGQGAHNEQFF TGCGCCAGCAGCCAGGGACAGGGGGCCCACAATGAGCAGTTCTTC
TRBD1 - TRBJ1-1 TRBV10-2 CASRGQGESLSSEAFF TGCGCCAGCAGGGGACAGGGGGAGTCCTTATCGTCTGAAGCTTTCTTT
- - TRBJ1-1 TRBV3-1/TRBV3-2 CASSLPGYLNTEAFF TGTGCCAGCAGCCTGCCGGGGTATCTGAACACTGAAGCTTTCTTT
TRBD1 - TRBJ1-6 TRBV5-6 CASTMGWDRDSPLHF TGTGCCAGCACCATGGGTTGGGACAGGGATTCACCCCTCCACTTT
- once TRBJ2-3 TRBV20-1 CSAPRGDTQYF TGCAGTGCCCCCCGGGGGGATACGCAGTATTTT
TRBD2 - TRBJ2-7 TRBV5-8 CASRPRLAGQKEQYF TGTGCCAGCAGGCCCCGACTAGCGGGACAGAAAGAGCAGTACTTC
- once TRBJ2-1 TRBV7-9 CATRRRDNEQFF TGTGCCACCCGGAGGCGGGACAATGAGCAGTTCTTC
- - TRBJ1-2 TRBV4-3 CASSQDSPTGYTF TGCGCCAGCAGCCAAGATTCCCCTACTGGCTACACCTTC
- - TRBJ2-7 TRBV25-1 CASSGLQDLYEQYF TGTGCCAGCAGTGGGCTACAGGACCTCTACGAGCAGTACTTC
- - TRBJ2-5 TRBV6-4 CATFYRQSLQETQYF TGTGCCACCTTCTATCGACAGTCCTTACAAGAGACCCAGTACTTC
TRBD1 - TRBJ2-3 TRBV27 CASSLWLDRASTDTQYF TGTGCCAGCAGTTTATGGCTCGACAGGGCAAGCACAGATACGCAGTATTTT
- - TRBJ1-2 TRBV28 CASSLSQGFDGYTF TGTGCCAGCAGTTTATCACAGGGTTTCGATGGCTACACCTTC
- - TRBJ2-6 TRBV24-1 CATSDFMAGSGANVLTF TGTGCCACCAGTGATTTTATGGCAGGCTCTGGGGCCAACGTCCTGACTTTC
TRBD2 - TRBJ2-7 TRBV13 CASSLPGTSYSYEQYF TGTGCCAGCAGCCTGCCCGGGACTAGTTACTCCTACGAGCAGTACTTC
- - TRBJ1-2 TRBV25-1 CASRASYGYTF TGTGCCAGCAGGGCCAGCTATGGCTACACCTTC
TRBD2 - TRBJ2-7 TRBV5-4 CASSSRERGTYEQYF TGTGCCAGCAGCTCCCGGGAGCGGGGAACCTACGAGCAGTACTTC